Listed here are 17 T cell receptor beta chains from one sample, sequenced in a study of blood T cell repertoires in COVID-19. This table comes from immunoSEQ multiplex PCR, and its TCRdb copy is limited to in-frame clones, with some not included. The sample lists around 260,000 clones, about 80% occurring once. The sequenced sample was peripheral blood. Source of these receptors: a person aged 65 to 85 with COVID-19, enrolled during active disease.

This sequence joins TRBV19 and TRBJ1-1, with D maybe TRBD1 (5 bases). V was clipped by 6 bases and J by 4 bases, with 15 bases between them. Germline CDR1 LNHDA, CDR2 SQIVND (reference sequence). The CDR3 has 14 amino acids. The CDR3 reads CASRLGVGGTEAFF. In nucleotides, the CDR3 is TGTGCCAGTAGGCTGGGGGTCGGGGGCACTGAAGCTTTCTTT. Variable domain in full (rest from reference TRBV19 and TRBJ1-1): DGGITQSPKYLFRKEGQNVTLSCEQNLNHDAMYWYRQDPGQGLRLIYYSQIVNDFQKGDIAEGYSVSREKKESFPLTVTSAQKNPTAFYLCASRLGVGGTEAFFGQGTRLTVV.

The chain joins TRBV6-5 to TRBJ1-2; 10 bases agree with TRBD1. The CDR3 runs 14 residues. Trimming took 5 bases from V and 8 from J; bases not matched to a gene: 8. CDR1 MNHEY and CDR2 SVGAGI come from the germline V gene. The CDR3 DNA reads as TGTGCCAGCAGTCGGGGGACAGGGGATGGGGGCTACACCTTC. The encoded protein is CASSRGTGDGGYTF.

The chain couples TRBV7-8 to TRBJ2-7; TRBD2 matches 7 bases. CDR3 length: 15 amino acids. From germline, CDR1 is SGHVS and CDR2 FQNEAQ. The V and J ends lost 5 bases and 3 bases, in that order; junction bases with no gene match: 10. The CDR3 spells CASSPLGAGDYEQYF. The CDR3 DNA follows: TGTGCCAGCAGCCCCCTCGGGGCGGGGGACTACGAGCAGTACTTC.

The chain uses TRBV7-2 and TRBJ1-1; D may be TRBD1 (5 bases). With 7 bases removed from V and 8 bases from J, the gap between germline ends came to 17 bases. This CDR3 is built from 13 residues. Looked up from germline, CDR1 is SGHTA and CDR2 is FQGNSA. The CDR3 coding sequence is TGTGCCAGCACCTCGGTCGGGGGTTCGGAAGCTTTCTTT. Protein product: CASTSVGGSEAFF.

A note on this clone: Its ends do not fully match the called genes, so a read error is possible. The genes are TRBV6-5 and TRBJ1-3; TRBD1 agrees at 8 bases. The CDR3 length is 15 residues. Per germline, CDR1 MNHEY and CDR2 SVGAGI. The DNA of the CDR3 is TGTGCCAGCAGTTCTCAGGGGGCATCTGAAAACACCATATATTTT. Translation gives CASSSQGASENTIYF.

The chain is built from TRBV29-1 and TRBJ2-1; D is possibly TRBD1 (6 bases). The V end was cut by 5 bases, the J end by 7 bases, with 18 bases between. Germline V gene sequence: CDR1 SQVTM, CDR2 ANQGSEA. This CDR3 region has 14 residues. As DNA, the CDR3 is TGCAGCGTTAAAACTAGGACAGTTCGGAATGAGCAGTTCTTC. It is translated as CSVKTRTVRNEQFF.

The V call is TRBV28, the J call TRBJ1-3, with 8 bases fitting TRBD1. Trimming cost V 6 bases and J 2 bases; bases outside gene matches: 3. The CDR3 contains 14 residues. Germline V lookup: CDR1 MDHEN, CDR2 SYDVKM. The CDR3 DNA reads TGTGCCAGCAGCAGGGGGCTTCCTGGAAACACCATATATTTT. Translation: CASSRGLPGNTIYF.

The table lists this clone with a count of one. Written as DNA, the CDR3 is TGTGCCAGCAATGAGGGACAGAAATACAATGAGCAGTTCTTC. This codes for CASNEGQKYNEQFF. The gene calls are TRBV7-9 and TRBJ2-1; 7 bases map to TRBD1. The germline gives CDR1 SEHNR, CDR2 FQNEAQ (reference sequence). V trimming: 7 bases; J trimming: 4 bases; junction bases outside the gene matches: 7. The CDR3 has 14 residues.

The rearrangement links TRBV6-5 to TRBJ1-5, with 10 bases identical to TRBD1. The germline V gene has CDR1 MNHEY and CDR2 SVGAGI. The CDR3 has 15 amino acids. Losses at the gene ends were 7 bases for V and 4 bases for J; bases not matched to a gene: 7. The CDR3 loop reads CASKQGGQGNQPQHF. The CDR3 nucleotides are TGTGCCAGCAAGCAGGGGGGACAGGGGAATCAGCCCCAGCATTTT.

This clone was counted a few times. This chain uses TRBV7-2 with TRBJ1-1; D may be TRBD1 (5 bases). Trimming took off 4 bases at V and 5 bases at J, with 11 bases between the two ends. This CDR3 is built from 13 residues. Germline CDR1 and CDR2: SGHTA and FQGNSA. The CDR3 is CASSSNRQTEAFF. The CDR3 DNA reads TGTGCCAGCAGCTCGAATCGACAGACTGAAGCTTTCTTT.

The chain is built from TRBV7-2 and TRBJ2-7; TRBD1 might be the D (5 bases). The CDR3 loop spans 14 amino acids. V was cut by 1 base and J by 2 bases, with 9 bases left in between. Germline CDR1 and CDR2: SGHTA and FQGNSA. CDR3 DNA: TGTGCCAGCAGCTTAGGAAGACAGACCTACGAGCAGTACTTC. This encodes CASSLGRQTYEQYF. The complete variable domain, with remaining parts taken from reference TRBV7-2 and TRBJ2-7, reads GAGVSQSPSNKVTEKGKDVELRCDPISGHTALYWYRQSLGQGLEFLIYFQGNSAPDKSGLPSDRFSAERTGGSVSTLTIQRTQQEDSAVYLCASSLGRQTYEQYFGPGTRLTVT.

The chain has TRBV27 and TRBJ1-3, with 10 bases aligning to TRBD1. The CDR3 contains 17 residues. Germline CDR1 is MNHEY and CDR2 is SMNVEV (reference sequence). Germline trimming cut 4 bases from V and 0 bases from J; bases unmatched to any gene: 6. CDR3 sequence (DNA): TGTGCCAGCAGTTCGACAGGGGGCCCTCTCTCTGGAAACACCATATATTTT. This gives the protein CASSSTGGPLSGNTIYF.

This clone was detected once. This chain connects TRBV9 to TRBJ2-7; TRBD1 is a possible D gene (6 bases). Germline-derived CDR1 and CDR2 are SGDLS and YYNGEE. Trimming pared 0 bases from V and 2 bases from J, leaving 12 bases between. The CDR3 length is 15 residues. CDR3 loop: CASSVGVTGPYEQYF. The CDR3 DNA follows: TGTGCCAGCAGCGTAGGGGTGACAGGTCCCTACGAGCAGTACTTC.

In DNA form, the CDR3 reads TGTGCCATCAGTGAGGGGCTAGCGGGAGCGGGTACGCAGTATTTT. Translated, it gives CAISEGLAGAGTQYF. The chain is built from TRBV10-3 and TRBJ2-3, with 10 bases that match TRBD2. The CDR3 is made up of 15 amino acids. Trimming at V came to 2 bases and at J to 8 bases, leaving 7 bases not matched to a gene. CDR1 ENHRY and CDR2 SYGVKD come from the germline V gene.

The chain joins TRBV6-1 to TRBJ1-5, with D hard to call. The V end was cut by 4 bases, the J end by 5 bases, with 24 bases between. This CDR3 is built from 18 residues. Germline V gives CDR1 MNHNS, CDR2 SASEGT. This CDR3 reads CASSVPLEGRAWDQPQHF. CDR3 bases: TGTGCCAGCAGTGTCCCCCTCGAGGGTCGCGCCTGGGATCAGCCCCAGCATTTT.

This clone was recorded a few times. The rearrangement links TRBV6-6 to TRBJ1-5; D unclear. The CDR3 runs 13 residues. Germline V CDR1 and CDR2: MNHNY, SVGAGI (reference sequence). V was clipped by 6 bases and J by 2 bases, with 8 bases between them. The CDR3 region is CASRTSGNQPQHF. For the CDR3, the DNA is TGTGCCAGCAGAACTTCTGGCAATCAGCCCCAGCATTTT.

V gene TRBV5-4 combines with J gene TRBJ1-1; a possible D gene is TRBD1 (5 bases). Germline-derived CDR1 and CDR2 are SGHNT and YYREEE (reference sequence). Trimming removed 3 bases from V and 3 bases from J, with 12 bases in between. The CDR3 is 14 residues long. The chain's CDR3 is CASSSTALDTEAFF. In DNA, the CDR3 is TGTGCCAGCAGCTCGACAGCCCTCGACACTGAAGCTTTCTTT.